These 12 T cell receptor beta chains were all obtained from the same sample, sequenced in a study of CD8+ T cells in alopecia areata. RNA extraction was followed by reverse transcription into cDNA, which acted as the sequencing template. Profiling relied on immunoSEQ multiplex PCR, and the TCRdb table lists in-frame clones only, not all of them. This sample has approximately 99,000 clones, with approximately 61% found just once. The sample comprised NKG2D-low CD8+ T cells sorted from blood. These receptors came from a human donor with alopecia areata.

The V call is TRBV27, the J call TRBJ2-7; 7 bases are a match to TRBD2. The trim removed 5 bases at V and 5 bases at J, leaving 9 bases unmatched. The CDR3 contains 14 residues. CDR1 and CDR2 (germline): MNHEY, SMNVEV (reference sequence). CDR3 DNA: TGTGCCAGCAGTCTAGCGGACCCGAACAACGAGCAGTACTTC. This sequence encodes CASSLADPNNEQYF.

The rearrangement joins TRBV4-1 to TRBJ2-1; possibly TRBD1 or TRBD2 for D (6 bases each). The V and J ends lost 0 bases and 7 bases respectively, with 10 bases between them. The germline V gene encodes CDR1 MGHRA and CDR2 YSYEKL. The CDR3 has 14 amino acids. CDR3 in DNA: TGCGCCAGCAGCCAAGAAAGAGGGGGGAATGAGCAGTTCTTC. It yields the protein CASSQERGGNEQFF.

This clone was seen more than once but under ten times. The rearrangement uses TRBV28 and TRBJ2-1, with TRBD2 identical over 9 bases. Trimming removed 5 bases from V and 7 bases from J; junction bases left unmatched: 9. Looked up from germline, CDR1 is MDHEN and CDR2 is SYDVKM. The CDR3 totals 15 residues. CDR3 in DNA: TGTGCCAGCAGTACCGGGACTAGCAATATTAATGAGCAGTTCTTC. Encoded protein: CASSTGTSNINEQFF. Full variable domain (remainder filled in from reference TRBV28 and TRBJ2-1): DVKVTQSSRYLVKRTGEKVFLECVQDMDHENMFWYRQDPGLGLRLIYFSYDVKMKEKGDIPEGYSVSREKKERFSLILESASTNQTSMYLCASSTGTSNINEQFFGPGTRLTVL.

This clone turned up a few times. This chain joins TRBV2 and TRBJ2-3; D is possibly TRBD1 (7 bases). Germline-derived CDR1 and CDR2 are SNHLY and FYNNEI. V was shortened by 10 bases and J by 8 bases, with 19 bases between the two germline ends. This CDR3 comprises 13 residues. CDR3 protein: CAIQGGRVVTQYF. In nucleotides, the CDR3 is TGTGCCATCCAGGGGGGACGGGTTGTTACGCAGTATTTT.

This clone was detected only a few times. The J gene is TRBJ2-1, the V gene TRBV7-6; D remains unclear. Looked up from germline, CDR1 is SGHVS and CDR2 is FNYEAQ. Trimming cost V 2 bases and J 6 bases, with 11 bases left between them. The CDR3 runs 14 residues. The CDR3 DNA is TGTGCCAGCAGCTTACTCAGCGCCGTCAATGAGCAGTTCTTC. It encodes CASSLLSAVNEQFF.

This clone has only a few counts. The rearrangement links TRBV28 to TRBJ1-1; D might be TRBD1 (5 bases). The ends were cut back, 2 bases at V and 4 bases at J, with 14 bases in the middle. Germline CDR1 is MDHEN and CDR2 is SYDVKM. CDR3 length equals 15 residues. Here the CDR3 reads CASSLLSLGGTEAFF. For the CDR3, the DNA is TGTGCCAGCAGTTTACTCTCATTGGGGGGCACTGAAGCTTTCTTT. Full variable domain (remainder filled in from reference TRBV28 and TRBJ1-1): DVKVTQSSRYLVKRTGEKVFLECVQDMDHENMFWYRQDPGLGLRLIYFSYDVKMKEKGDIPEGYSVSREKKERFSLILESASTNQTSMYLCASSLLSLGGTEAFFGQGTRLTVV.

The chain uses TRBV28 and TRBJ2-7; 13 nucleotides align to TRBD2. Germline V gene lookup returns CDR1 MDHEN and CDR2 SYDVKM. The CDR3 extends over 17 amino acids. The junction had 7 bases not matched to a gene; V was cut back by 3 bases and J by 2 bases. The DNA of the CDR3 is TGTGCCAGCAGTTTCCCGGGACTAGCGGGGCACACCTACGAGCAGTACTTC. It codes for CASSFPGLAGHTYEQYF.

This clone was detected a few times. The CDR3 spells CASSQNLQGMRELFF. The CDR3 DNA sequence: TGCGCCAGCAGCCAAAACTTACAGGGAATGAGGGAGCTGTTTTTT. This chain joins TRBV4-1 and TRBJ2-2, with D perhaps matching TRBD1 (6 bases). The V end was cut by 2 bases, the J end by 9 bases, with 16 bases between. Germline-derived CDR1 and CDR2 are MGHRA and YSYEKL. CDR3 length equals 15 residues.

This chain connects TRBV6-1 to TRBJ2-3, with 14 bases that match TRBD2. V dropped 4 bases and J dropped 4; count of bases not matched to a gene: 1. Germline CDR1 reads MNHNS; CDR2 reads SASEGT. The CDR3 spans 15 residues. CDR3 loop: CASSGLAGGPDTQYF. In nucleotides, the CDR3 is TGTGCCAGCAGTGGACTAGCGGGAGGGCCAGATACGCAGTATTTT.

A few counts support this clone. The chain is built from TRBV7-9 and TRBJ2-1; 7 bases map to TRBD2. The junction had 13 bases not matched to a gene; V was cut back by 6 bases and J by 8 bases. Germline assignment: CDR1 SEHNR and CDR2 FQNEAQ (reference sequence). The CDR3 sequence is 15 residues long. The CDR3: CASRFRDYPSDEQFF. The CDR3 DNA follows: TGTGCCAGCAGGTTCCGGGACTACCCATCGGATGAGCAGTTCTTC.

This clone showed up many times. The chain combines TRBV29-1 with TRBJ2-1; perhaps TRBD2 as D (5 bases). The CDR3 sequence is 13 residues long. Germline V CDR1 and CDR2: SQVTM, ANQGSEA. V gave up 4 bases and J gave up 0 bases, with 7 bases separating them. The CDR3 reads CSVGESSYNEQFF. The CDR3 DNA is TGCAGCGTTGGGGAGAGCTCCTACAATGAGCAGTTCTTC.

The V and J genes are TRBV9 and TRBJ2-2, with TRBD1 matching 7 bases. Germline assignment: CDR1 SGDLS and CDR2 YYNGEE. The CDR3 spans 15 residues. V lost 3 bases, J lost 0 bases, and 2 bases stayed unmatched. CDR3 loop: CASSAGTANTGELFF. CDR3 in DNA: TGTGCCAGCAGCGCCGGGACAGCGAACACCGGGGAGCTGTTTTTT.